These T cell receptor beta chains were read from a single sample in a study of beta chain features in type 1 diabetes. Data came from immunoSEQ multiplex PCR; TCRdb stores just in-frame clones and leaves some out. Among tens of thousands of clones listed, around 60% were seen once. The source material was Tregs from blood. The receptors stem from a woman aged 25 to 39 with type 1 diabetes. Both conserved end residues are part of each CDR3. D genes are given only for firm matches. Not all rows give a size; the values are once, few, many and, for expanded clones, a class.

.	.	TRBJ1-1	16	TRBV5-1	TGCGCCAGCAGCCTGGAATCGGGTCGATCGAGCACTGAAGCTTTCTTT	CASSLESGRSSTEAFF
.	few	TRBJ2-3	14	TRBV30	TGTGCCTGGGGAGGACCGCTTAGCACAGATACGCAGTATTTT	CAWGGPLSTDTQYF
.	.	TRBJ2-5	15	TRBV6-6	TGTGCCAGCAGTACCCTAGCGTTAGTGCGGGAGACCCAGTACTTC	CASSTLALVRETQYF
TRBD1	.	TRBJ2-7	13	TRBV29-1	TGCAGCGTTGATTATGGACAGGGCTACGAGCAGTACTTC	CSVDYGQGYEQYF
TRBD2	few	TRBJ2-1	15	TRBV5-1	TGCGCCAGCAGCTTGACTAGCGGAACGTACAATGAGCAGTTCTTC	CASSLTSGTYNEQFF
TRBD2	.	TRBJ2-2	14	TRBV10-1	TGCGCCAGCAGTAGAGCGGGAGACACCGGGGAGCTGTTTTTT	CASSRAGDTGELFF
TRBD1	.	TRBJ2-7	14	TRBV6-1	TGTGCCAGCAGTGAGCGGACAGGACACTACGAGCAGTACTTC	CASSERTGHYEQYF
.	once	TRBJ1-2	13	TRBV7-9	TGTGCCAGCAGCTTTAGTCAGGGCCGTGGCTACACCTTC	CASSFSQGRGYTF
.	.	TRBJ1-2	13	TRBV29-1	TGCAGCTCCACGCAACAGGGAGACTATGGCTACACCTTC	CSSTQQGDYGYTF
TRBD1	few	TRBJ1-2	16	TRBV10-3	TGTGCCATCAGTCCCCAGGGGACAGAAGGCTTCTATGGCTACACCTTC	CAISPQGTEGFYGYTF
.	few	TRBJ1-4	14	TRBV18	TGTGCCAGCTCACCACGGGACTCTCCGGAAAAACTGTTTTTT	CASSPRDSPEKLFF
TRBD1	.	TRBJ2-5	13	TRBV5-1	TGCGCCAGCAGATGGGGACAGCAAGAGACCCAGTACTTC	CASRWGQQETQYF
TRBD2	few	TRBJ2-1	14	TRBV5-1	TGCGCCAGCAGCTGGGGGAAGCGGGGAGTTGAGCAGTTCTTC	CASSWGKRGVEQFF
.	.	TRBJ1-1	16	TRBV4-2	TGTGCCAGCAGCCAAGATCAATTCGGTTGGAACACTGAAGCTTTCTTT	CASSQDQFGWNTEAFF
TRBD2	medium-sized	TRBJ2-7	15	TRBV6-1	TGTGCCAGCAGTGAACGAAGCGGGATCGTCTACGAGCAGTACTTC	CASSERSGIVYEQYF
TRBD2	.	TRBJ2-5	12	TRBV2	TGTGCCAGCAGTGCAGGATTGCGGGAGCAGTACTTC	CASSAGLREQYF
TRBD1	.	TRBJ2-6	18	TRBV5-1	TGCGCCAGCAGCCCCAGACAGGGGATTTGGACTGGGGCCAACGTCCTGACTTTC	CASSPRQGIWTGANVLTF
.	.	TRBJ2-1	18	TRBV28	TGTGCCAGCAGGGCTAGCTGGGGCGGGACTCTCTCCTACAATGAGCAGTTCTTC	CASRASWGGTLSYNEQFF
.	.	TRBJ2-2	19	TRBV23-1	TGCGCCAGCAGTCAATCGGATAGGGGTGTACTCCTCGCCACCGGGGAGCTGTTTTTT	CASSQSDRGVLLATGELFF
.	.	TRBJ2-5	14	TRBV5-8	TGTGCCAGCAGCTTGAAAATTCGGCAAGAGACCCAGTACTTC	CASSLKIRQETQYF
.	few	TRBJ2-5	15	TRBV10-3	TGTGCCATCGGTCCGGGGTTGGGAGAACAAGAGACCCAGTACTTC	CAIGPGLGEQETQYF
.	.	TRBJ1-1	12	TRBV29-1	TGCAGGGCCGACGGGTGGGACACTGAAGCTTTCTTT	CRADGWDTEAFF
.	few	TRBJ2-7	11	TRBV20-1	TGCAGTGCTAGCCGGTTGCGTGAGCAGTACTTC	CSASRLREQYF
TRBD1	.	TRBJ2-7	14	TRBV5-1	TGCGCCAGCAGCTTCGGACAGGGACCGTACGAGCAGTACTTC	CASSFGQGPYEQYF
.	.	TRBJ2-7	13	TRBV6-5	TGTGCCAGCAGTACCCGGGACTTCTACGAGCAGTACTTC	CASSTRDFYEQYF
.	.	TRBJ2-7	16	TRBV13	TGTGCCAGCAGCTCCCGCCCGCAGGGACTCTCCTACGAGCAGTACTTC	CASSSRPQGLSYEQYF
.	.	TRBJ2-7	14	TRBV25-1	TGTGCCAGCAGTTTTAGCGGAAACTCCTACGAGCAGTACTTC	CASSFSGNSYEQYF
.	.	TRBJ2-7	13	TRBV27	TGTGCCAGTTCTCGGGGACTGTCCAACGAGCAGTACTTC	CASSRGLSNEQYF
TRBD2	.	TRBJ2-2	19	TRBV7-3	TGTGCCAGCAGCTCAAGGCCCGTATCTTTAGCGGGAGGTACCGGGGAGCTGTTTTTT	CASSSRPVSLAGGTGELFF
.	.	TRBJ2-7	15	TRBV4-1	TGCGCCAGCAGCTCCGTCGGGGTCCCGGGCTACGAGCAGTACTTC	CASSSVGVPGYEQYF
TRBD1	.	TRBJ2-1	12	TRBV29-1	TGCAGCGCAGACAGGGGAGGCAATGAGCAGTTCTTC	CSADRGGNEQFF
TRBD2	few	TRBJ2-1	14	TRBV5-1	TGCGCCAGCAGCTTGGAGGGACTAGCTAATGAGCAGTTCTTC	CASSLEGLANEQFF
.	.	TRBJ1-5	16	TRBV5-6	TGTGCCAGCAGCTCCCGGTGGACGCGGGTCAATCAGCCCCAGCATTTT	CASSSRWTRVNQPQHF
.	.	TRBJ1-5	15	TRBV11-2	TGTGCCAGCAGCTTAGATTTGGCGGGGAATCAGCCCCAGCATTTT	CASSLDLAGNQPQHF
TRBD2	.	TRBJ2-7	14	TRBV5-4	TGTGCCAGCAGCCTGAGCGGGGTCCCCTACGAGCAGTACTTC	CASSLSGVPYEQYF
TRBD1	.	TRBJ1-3	14	TRBV5-6	TGTGCCAGCAGCCCGGGACAGCCTGGAAACACCATATATTTT	CASSPGQPGNTIYF
.	few	TRBJ2-1	14	TRBV10-1	TGCGCCAGCATCGCAGGCCGCTCCTACAATGAGCAGTTCTTC	CASIAGRSYNEQFF
.	.	TRBJ2-2	13	TRBV29-1	TGCAGCGTTGTGCATCGGAGGACCGGGGAGCTGTTTTTT	CSVVHRRTGELFF
.	.	TRBJ2-6	16	TRBV11-2	TGTGCCAGCAGCTTATCCCCCCACTCTGGGGCCAACGTCCTGACTTTC	CASSLSPHSGANVLTF
TRBD1	.	TRBJ2-5	16	TRBV6-1	TGTGCCAGCAGTGCGTTCGGGACAGGGTTTCAAGAGACCCAGTACTTC	CASSAFGTGFQETQYF
.	.	TRBJ2-5	14	TRBV7-8	TGTGCCATCCGCAGGGCTAACGATGCGGAGACCCAGTACTTC	CAIRRANDAETQYF
.	.	TRBJ1-1	13	TRBV19	TGTGCCAGTAGTATTATGCGAGAGGCTGAAGCTTTCTTT	CASSIMREAEAFF
.	.	TRBJ2-5	12	TRBV5-1	TGCGCCAGCAGCTTGGTCGAGGAGACCCAGTACTTC	CASSLVEETQYF
TRBD1	few	TRBJ2-1	14	TRBV7-3	TGTGCCAGCAGCCCCTCCGGGACAGCCTCCCCCCAGTTCTTC	CASSPSGTASPQFF
.	few	TRBJ2-5	13	TRBV29-1	TGCAGCGTGCAGCGGAACCTACAAGAGACCCAGTACTTC	CSVQRNLQETQYF
TRBD2	few	TRBJ2-3	15	TRBV9	TGTGCCAGCAGCGCCGGGACTAGGGATGCAGATACGCAGTATTTT	CASSAGTRDADTQYF
.	.	TRBJ2-7	15	TRBV5-1	TGCGCCAGCAGCTTGACGGACTTCCGAACCTACGAGCAGTACTTC	CASSLTDFRTYEQYF
.	.	TRBJ2-7	14	TRBV5-1	TGCGCCAGCAGCTTGGACAGCTTCTCCTACGAGCAGTACTTC	CASSLDSFSYEQYF
TRBD1	once	TRBJ2-3	14	TRBV19	TGTGCCAGTAGTCCCCGGACAGGGGAGGGTACGCAGTATTTT	CASSPRTGEGTQYF